Listed below are T cell receptor beta chains from one sample, sequenced in a study of T cell repertoires in cytomegalovirus infection. TCRdb processed the reads anew with MiXCR; each CDR3 protein has one entry. This table has approximately 990,000 distinct CDR3 sequences, 31% appearing once. Their target antigens are unknown. The sample was cultured CD8+ T cells from PBMCs, taken from culture after CMV antigen stimulation. These receptors were taken from a human donor in good health (CMV status not recorded). Some clones in this sample may be carry-over from other donors' samples. CDR3s include the opening cysteine and the closing phenylalanine or tryptophan. D genes are given only for firm matches. The size field is filled for only some rows; it gives once, few, many or a size class.

clone size,J gene,D gene,V gene,CDR3 DNA,CDR3 protein
-,TRBJ2-3,-,TRBV15,TGTGCCACCAGCAGAGGGGGGACTCTCCCCCGAGATACGCAGTATTTT,CATSRGGTLPRDTQYF
-,TRBJ2-7,-,TRBV5-1,TGCGCCAGCAGCTTGGTCCCCCGGATGGTTGGGTACGAGCAGTACTTC,CASSLVPRMVGYEQYF
-,TRBJ2-5,-,TRBV10-3,TGTGCCATCAGTGATTTGACAGATCAAGAGACCCAGTACTTC,CAISDLTDQETQYF
-,TRBJ1-4,TRBD1,TRBV27,TGTGCCAGCAGCCCAGAGGGGACAGGGGGCTTAGGGGGTAATGAAAAACTGTTTTTT,CASSPEGTGGLGGNEKLFF
few,TRBJ2-1,-,TRBV27,TGTGCCAGCAGTACCTCTAGTGGGGAGCAGTTCTTC,CASSTSSGEQFF
-,TRBJ1-5,-,TRBV6-5,TGTGCCAGCAGTTCGACAGGCTACAATCAGCCCCAGCATTTT,CASSSTGYNQPQHF
many,TRBJ2-7,-,TRBV7-8,TGTGCCAGCGCCTCCCGAGGGGCGCATTACGAGCAGTACTTC,CASASRGAHYEQYF
-,TRBJ2-7,TRBD2,TRBV27,TGTGCCAGCAGTAAACTTTCGGGGGGCGAGCAGTACTTC,CASSKLSGGEQYF
-,TRBJ1-1,-,TRBV19,TGTGCCAGTAGTATCGGGATGTGGACTGAAGCTTTCTTT,CASSIGMWTEAFF
few,TRBJ2-5,-,TRBV4-1,TGCGCCAGCAGCCAACTAGACGGGACCCAGTACTTC,CASSQLDGTQYF
few,TRBJ2-1,-,TRBV28,TGTGCCAGCAGTATCACCTGGCAGGGGAGGGACTATCGATACAATGAGCAGTTCTTC,CASSITWQGRDYRYNEQFF
few,TRBJ2-1,TRBD1,TRBV6-2/TRBV6-3,TGTGCCAGCAGTGGCCGGGACAGGGACTACAATGAGCAGTTCTTC,CASSGRDRDYNEQFF
-,TRBJ2-2,TRBD2,TRBV27,TGTGCCAGCAGTACAATGGGACTAGCGGGGGCGAACACCGGGGAGCTGTTTTTT,CASSTMGLAGANTGELFF
many,TRBJ2-5,-,TRBV7-2,TGTGCCAGCAGCTTGGGGGGACGGAGGTTAGGAGAGACCCAGTACTTC,CASSLGGRRLGETQYF
-,TRBJ2-7,-,TRBV27,TGTGCCAGCAGTCCACACTCCTACTACGAGCAGTACTTC,CASSPHSYYEQYF
-,TRBJ1-1,-,TRBV25-1,TGTGCCAGCAGTGAGGGCTGGGGGCTTTCGGACACTGAAGCTTTCTTT,CASSEGWGLSDTEAFF
few,TRBJ1-5,-,TRBV23-1,TGCGCCAGCATCCTTGGGGGGGGAGATCAGCCCCAGCATTTT,CASILGGGDQPQHF
-,TRBJ2-4,TRBD2,TRBV6-6,TGTGCCAGCAGTTACTCGATCTTTGGGCTAGCGGGGGGAGCCAAAAACATTCAGTACTTC,CASSYSIFGLAGGAKNIQYF
-,TRBJ1-1,-,TRBV29-1,TGCAGCGTTGGCACGGTGAGGAACACTGAAGCTTTCTTT,CSVGTVRNTEAFF